This note documents a single T cell receptor (beta chain) sequence. This CDR3 has 15 residues. J gave up 3 bases and V 3 bases, and 4 bases lay outside the gene matches. The germline CDR1 and CDR2 sequences are SGHRS and YFSETQ. The sample comes from a study of T cell changes during pregnancy in multiple sclerosis. The protocol was immunoSEQ multiplex PCR, while the TCRdb copy is restricted to in-frame clones and leaves out a portion. The sample carries about 44,000 clones, 85% to 90% recorded once. The rearrangement uses TRBV5-1 and TRBJ2-7; 12 bases are shared with TRBD1. The source was CD8+ T cells from peripheral blood mononuclear cells, collected after pregnancy. The sequence came from a female donor in good health, enrolled as a control in a pregnancy study. CDR3 sequence (DNA): TGCGCCAGCAGCTACCGGGACAGGGGGCTCTACGAGCAGTACTTC. Protein product: CASSYRDRGLYEQYF.